The 26 T cell receptor beta chains below all came from one sample that was sequenced in a study of post-analysis software for immune sequencing data. These receptors' antigens are unknown. Prepared TCR beta cDNA libraries contained unique molecular identifiers. One entry per CDR3 protein, called by TCRdb with MiXCR from the PCR reads. The table lists about 430,000 distinct CDR3 sequences, 39% of them singletons, with 6% to 9% in the top ten. General observations from the study: Four or five TRBV segments, including TRBV5-6, TRBV5-1 and TRBV20-1, were more frequent in patients than controls.

Specimen: blood. These receptors were collected from a girl aged 2-10 years with multiple sclerosis.

V usage is TRBV12-3 or TRBV12-4 and J usage is TRBJ2-5; D is possibly TRBD2 (6 bases). Trimming shortened V by 6 bases and J by 5 bases, and 19 bases separated the two germline ends. The CDR3 loop spans 15 amino acids. In DNA form, the CDR3 reads TGTGCCAGCAGGCCCCGGACGGGACGGGGGGAGACCCAGTACTTC. This gives the protein CASRPRTGRGETQYF.

Turning to this clonotype: At one boundary the junction diverges from the germline segment, which might be a read error. The V gene is TRBV7-8, the J gene TRBJ2-7, with 10 bases lining up with TRBD2. Germline CDR1 and CDR2: SGHVS and FQNEAQ. The CDR3 has 15 amino acids. CDR3 protein: CAGSKLAGSTYEQYF. In DNA form, the CDR3 reads TGTGCCGGCAGCAAACTAGCGGGATCGACCTACGAGCAGTACTTC. Full variable domain (missing parts from reference TRBV7-8 and TRBJ2-7): GAGVSQSPRYKVAKRGQDVALRCDPISGHVSLFWYQQALGQGPEFLTYFQNEAQLDKSGLPSDRFFAERPEGSVSTLKIQRTQQEDSAVYLCAGSKLAGSTYEQYFGPGTRLTVT.

The rearrangement links TRBV4-2 to TRBJ2-5; D is perhaps TRBD2 (5 bases). V lost 4 bases, J lost 2 bases, and 11 bases lay in between. CDR1 LGHNA and CDR2 YNFKEQ come from the germline V gene. The CDR3 runs 14 residues. CDR3 DNA sequence: TGTGCCAGCAGCCCAGCCGGGGTACAAGAGACCCAGTACTTC. Encoded protein: CASSPAGVQETQYF.

V usage is TRBV12-3 or TRBV12-4 and J usage is TRBJ2-1; the D gene is possibly TRBD1 (5 bases). Trimming shortened V by 6 bases and J by 4 bases, and 19 bases separated the two germline ends. CDR3 length equals 16 residues. CDR3 sequence reads: CASSLPRRVEYNEQFF. Here the CDR3 DNA reads TGTGCCAGCAGCCTCCCCCGCAGGGTTGAGTACAATGAGCAGTTCTTC.

This sequence joins TRBV28 and TRBJ2-1; D is possibly TRBD2 (5 bases). The CDR3 runs to 14 residues. V was cut by 6 bases and J by 0 bases, with 9 bases left in between. Looked up from germline, CDR1 is MDHEN and CDR2 is SYDVKM. The CDR3 nucleotides are TGTGCCAGCAGACGGGGTGTCTCCTACAATGAGCAGTTCTTC. It encodes CASRRGVSYNEQFF.

This chain links TRBV14 with TRBJ1-1; the D gene is possibly TRBD1 (5 bases). The V end lost 1 base, the J end lost 6 bases, and 15 bases lay between the germline ends. This CDR3 is 15 amino acids long. CDR1 is SGHDN and CDR2 is FVKESK in the germline V gene. CDR3 nucleotides: TGTGCCAGCAGCCAAGCACCGGGCGGGGCGGCTGAAGCTTTCTTT. This gives the protein CASSQAPGGAAEAFF.

The genes are TRBV29-1 and TRBJ2-5, with a tentative D call TRBD2 (5 bases). This CDR3 has 15 amino acids. V shed 4 bases and J shed 0 bases, with 15 bases lying between them. Germline-derived CDR1 and CDR2 are SQVTM and ANQGSEA. The chain's CDR3 is CSVVEGSGYQETQYF. The CDR3 region has the DNA TGCAGCGTTGTTGAAGGGAGTGGTTACCAAGAGACCCAGTACTTC.

This clonotype has a handful of counts. The J gene is TRBJ1-5, the V gene TRBV20-1; tentative D call: TRBD1 (5 bases). Germline values: CDR1 DFQATT, CDR2 SNEGSKA (reference sequence). V gave up 1 base and J gave up 5 bases, with 9 bases separating them. The CDR3 covers 13 residues. Written as DNA, the CDR3 is TGCAGTGCTAGAGGACAGCTAGATCAGCCCCAGCATTTT. It is translated as CSARGQLDQPQHF.

CDR3 sequence: CASRDIAAPSYNEQFF. In DNA form, the CDR3 reads TGTGCCAGCAGAGACATAGCGGCCCCCTCCTACAATGAGCAGTTCTTC. The chain joins TRBV11-2 to TRBJ2-1, with D possibly being TRBD2 (6 bases). The CDR3 runs 16 residues. CDR1 is SGHAT and CDR2 is FQNNGV in the germline V gene. V lost 6 bases and J 0 bases, leaving 15 bases between the germline ends. Based on the CDR3 plus reference TRBV11-2 and TRBJ2-1, the full variable domain is EAGVAQSPRYKIIEKRQSVAFWCNPISGHATLYWYQQILGQGPKLLIQFQNNGVVDDSQLPKDRFSAERLKGVDSTLKIQPAKLEDSAVYLCASRDIAAPSYNEQFFGPGTRLTVL.

The rearrangement links TRBV20-1 to TRBJ1-5, with a tentative D call TRBD1 (6 bases). The germline V and J ends were trimmed by 0 bases and 2 bases, with 11 bases remaining between them. The CDR3 has 15 residues. Looked up from germline, CDR1 is DFQATT and CDR2 is SNEGSKA (reference sequence). As DNA, the CDR3 is TGCAGTGCTAGAGAAGCAGGGGCAGGCAATCAGCCCCAGCATTTT. It specifies CSAREAGAGNQPQHF.

This clonotype was observed a handful of times. V gene TRBV7-8 combines with J gene TRBJ2-5; either TRBD1 or TRBD2 may supply D (5 bases each). The V gene's germline CDR1 is SGHVS and CDR2 FQNEAQ. The V and J ends lost 7 bases and 3 bases respectively, with 15 bases between them. CDR3 length: 14 amino acids. The CDR3 region has the DNA TGTGCCAGCACCCCGGGACGGAGAGAAGAGACCCAGTACTTC. Translating it yields CASTPGRREETQYF.

The chain combines TRBV12-3 or TRBV12-4 with TRBJ2-7; 8 nucleotides line up with TRBD1. With 3 bases clipped from V and 2 bases from J, the junction kept 3 bases outside the gene matches. The CDR3 consists of 14 residues. The CDR3 loop is CASSFQQGAYEQYF. CDR3 DNA sequence: TGTGCCAGCAGTTTTCAACAGGGGGCCTACGAGCAGTACTTC.

A single count supports this clonotype. The genes are TRBV29-1 and TRBJ1-5; 8 nucleotides match TRBD1. The CDR3 is 16 residues long. CDR1 is SQVTM and CDR2 is ANQGSEA in the germline V gene. The V and J ends lost 4 bases and 7 bases, in that order; junction bases with no gene match: 15. CDR3 DNA: TGCAGCGTTGTTACCTCCGGGACAGGAGGTTTCCAGCCCCAGCATTTT. It codes for CSVVTSGTGGFQPQHF.

Note on this clonotype: A read error may produce the germline difference seen at one junction end. The rearrangement uses TRBV6-6 and TRBJ1-2, with D unresolved. This CDR3 spans 14 amino acids. The germline V gene encodes CDR1 MNHNY and CDR2 SVGAGI (reference sequence). The CDR3 reads CASSYSIQTYGYTF. As DNA, the CDR3 is TGTGCCAGCAGTTACTCGATACAGACCTATGGTTACACCTTC.

V gene TRBV6-5 combines with J gene TRBJ2-5; the D is unclear. TRBJ2-7 explains the end of the DNA better; the J call may be wrong. This CDR3 has 13 amino acids. CDR1 is MNHEY and CDR2 is SVGAGI in the germline V gene. CDR3 in DNA: TGTGCCAGCAGTTACTCGGTTTCGCTCGAGCAGTACTTC. Its protein is CASSYSVSLEQYF.

This clonotype was detected once. In nucleotides, the CDR3 is TGTGCCAGCAGTCCCCCACGAGGCAGGGCCGGGGAGCTGTTTTTT. This codes for CASSPPRGRAGELFF. V and J are TRBV12-3 or TRBV12-4 and TRBJ2-2; D possibly corresponds to TRBD1 (5 bases). Trimming pared 5 bases from V and 6 bases from J, leaving 16 bases between. The length of the CDR3 is 15 residues.

This clonotype showed up just a few times. The chain joins TRBV6-5 to TRBJ1-4, with D hard to call. This CDR3 spans 15 amino acids. Germline V gene data show CDR1 as MNHEY and CDR2 as SVGAGI. Trimming cost V 2 bases and J 4 bases, with 11 bases left between them. The CDR3 is CASSYGPRYNEKLFF. The CDR3 DNA reads as TGTGCCAGCAGTTACGGGCCACGGTATAATGAAAAACTGTTTTTT.

V gene TRBV20-1 combines with J gene TRBJ2-7; 7 bases match TRBD1. The CDR3 is 15 amino acids. Germline V gene data show CDR1 as DFQATT and CDR2 as SNEGSKA (reference sequence). After removal of 0 bases from V and 4 bases from J, the junction contained 9 bases not matched to a gene. The CDR3 DNA follows: TGCAGTGCTAGAGATCTAACAGGGGAAAAGTACGAGCAGTACTTC. It encodes CSARDLTGEKYEQYF.

This clonotype showed up just a few times. This chain joins TRBV7-6 and TRBJ2-7, with D tentatively TRBD2 (5 bases). The CDR3 contains 14 residues. Per germline, CDR1 SGHVS and CDR2 FNYEAQ. Trimming took 1 base from V and 2 from J, leaving 9 bases between them. This chain's CDR3 is CASSLEVGAYEQYF. The CDR3 DNA is TGTGCCAGCAGCTTAGAGGTGGGAGCCTACGAGCAGTACTTC.

The CDR3 nucleotides are TGCAGTGTAGAAGGGATAGCTTCATCCTACAATGAGCAGTTCTTC. Amino acids: CSVEGIASSYNEQFF. The chain uses TRBV20-1 and TRBJ2-1; no clear D gene. The CDR3 extends over 15 amino acids. The V end was cut by 7 bases, the J end by 1 base, with 17 bases between. Per the germline V gene, CDR1 is DFQATT and CDR2 is SNEGSKA (reference sequence).

A single count supports this clonotype. The chain has TRBV4-3 and TRBJ2-3, with TRBD2 matching over 10 bases. This CDR3 comprises 18 residues. Looked up from germline, CDR1 is LGHNA and CDR2 is YSLEER. Losses at the gene ends were 0 bases for V and 3 bases for J; bases not matched to a gene: 9. Written as DNA, the CDR3 is TGCGCCAGCAGCCAAGATCCGGATGGTAGCGGGAGGACAGATACGCAGTATTTT. Its translation: CASSQDPDGSGRTDTQYF.

The J gene is TRBJ2-3, the V gene TRBV20-1, with D unclear. V was clipped by 4 bases and J by 5 bases, with 13 bases between them. The germline V gene encodes CDR1 DFQATT and CDR2 SNEGSKA (reference sequence). The CDR3 is 13 amino acids. The CDR3 region has the DNA TGCAGTGCTAATCTTCGGGTAGGAGATACGCAGTATTTT. It specifies CSANLRVGDTQYF.

The V call is TRBV5-8, the J call TRBJ1-5, with no clear D. The germline V gene has CDR1 SGHTS and CDR2 YDEGEE. Trimming removed 7 bases at V and 1 base at J, with 9 bases between. This CDR3 spans 13 amino acids. This CDR3 is CASYPGSNQPQHF. CDR3 DNA: TGTGCCAGCTACCCAGGAAGCAATCAGCCCCAGCATTTT.

This clonotype was detected a few times. V and J are TRBV5-1 and TRBJ2-5; TRBD1 aligns across 10 bases. V dropped 4 bases and J dropped 5; count of bases not matched to a gene: 17. Germline CDR1 and CDR2: SGHRS and YFSETQ. The CDR3 has 18 amino acids. In DNA, the CDR3 is TGCGCCAGCAGCCGCCAACCGGGACAGGGGACTTCGGGGGAGACCCAGTACTTC. This encodes CASSRQPGQGTSGETQYF.

About this clonotype itself: One junction end does not reproduce the germline sequence, and a read error may be involved. The CDR3 sequence: CASSLNSGGADTQCF. In DNA, the CDR3 is TGTGCCAGCAGCTTAAATAGCGGGGGGGCAGATACGCAGTGTTTT. This chain joins TRBV7-3 and TRBJ2-3; 11 nucleotides agree with TRBD2. Germline CDR1 SGHTA, CDR2 FQGTGA. The CDR3 runs to 15 residues.

V and J are TRBV29-1 and TRBJ2-4; D unresolved. The CDR3 length is 12 residues. V gave up 1 base and J gave up 4 bases, with 5 bases separating them. CDR1 is SQVTM and CDR2 is ANQGSEA in the germline V gene. The CDR3 is CSVEARKNIQYF. In DNA, the CDR3 is TGCAGCGTTGAAGCCCGAAAAAACATTCAGTACTTC.